This T cell receptor beta chain was profiled in a study of Graves' ophthalmopathy and Graves' hyperthyroidism. Germline CDR1 LNHDA, CDR2 SQIVND (reference sequence). With V trimmed by 9 bases and J by 7 bases, 11 bases remained unmatched. The CDR3 spans 13 residues. Each hyperthyroidism patient was newly diagnosed, with under 2 months' duration, and aged 18 to 65. Patients were excluded if they had other autoimmune diseases or uncontrolled infections, and likewise if pregnancy or lactation applied. RNA transcripts were the source from which TCR beta CDR3 regions were amplified. An opening RT-PCR round employed HTBI primers and preceded a second-round multiplex PCR. TCRdb itself ran the multiplex PCR reads through MiXCR, one entry per CDR3 protein. The repertoire has about 620,000 distinct CDR3 sequences, roughly 20% of them found once; the top ten carry approximately 7%.

The origin of this receptor is a woman aged 18-30 years with stable Graves' hyperthyroidism. Some clones in this sample may be carry-over from other donors' samples. This chain connects TRBV19 to TRBJ1-1; 7 positions match TRBD1. The sample was peripheral blood. The CDR3 here is CASQGGGPIEAFF. DNA for the CDR3: TGTGCCAGCCAGGGGGGGGGCCCGATTGAAGCTTTCTTT.